Reported below is one TCR beta chain. Those enrolled, adults aged about 18 to 89 years, came from about two dozen US areas. Researchers sorted participants into cohorts using their self-reported clinical history. The length of the CDR3 is 15 residues. These data are taken from a study of blood T cell repertoires in COVID-19. Using immunoSEQ multiplex PCR, the repertoire was profiled, and TCRdb retains in-frame clones only, with some absent. The profile shows around 230,000 clones, roughly nine tenths of them singletons. Sequencing used PBMCs or T cells enriched from blood (not recorded which). The source is a woman aged 30 to 39 who had recovered from COVID-19. V gene TRBV21-1 combines with J gene TRBJ1-1; TRBD1, the D gene given by the table, was not confirmed from the DNA. TRBV21-1 is annotated as a pseudogene. The DNA for the CDR3 is TGTGCCAGCAGCGACCATGCAGGGGGACGCGCTGAAGCTTTCTTT. This translates into CASSDHAGGRAEAFF.